Following are 10 T cell receptor beta chains from one sample sequenced in a study of T cell repertoires in cytomegalovirus infection. No cognate antigen is known for these TCRs. TCRdb ran MiXCR on the reads and lists one entry per CDR3 protein. This table has more than 300,000 distinct CDR3 sequences, nearly 35% appearing once. This sample comprised cultured PBMCs, obtained from culture after CMV antigen stimulation. These receptors were taken from a human donor in good health (CMV status not recorded). Some clones in this sample may be carry-over from other donors' samples.

The CDR3 DNA is TGTGCCAGCAGCGAAAAAAGACTAGCGGGGGGCACAGATACGCAGTATTTT. Translated: CASSEKRLAGGTDTQYF. This chain links TRBV7-9 with TRBJ2-3; 12 bases align to TRBD2. Germline V lookup: CDR1 SEHNR, CDR2 FQNEAQ (reference sequence). Trimming at V came to 5 bases and at J to 1 base, leaving 7 bases not matched to a gene. CDR3 size: 17 residues.

The chain has TRBV18 and TRBJ2-1, with D possibly being TRBD2 (6 bases). Trimming cost V 3 bases and J 2 bases, with 14 bases left between them. Looked up from germline, CDR1 is KGHSH and CDR2 is LQKENI. The CDR3 is 16 amino acids. The CDR3 nucleotides read TGTGCCAGCTCACCGACCCGGGGGACGCCCTACAATGAGCAGTTCTTC. It specifies CASSPTRGTPYNEQFF.

The DNA of the CDR3 is TGTGCCAGCAGCCCCGGACTAGCGGGAAGCCAAGAGACCCAGTACTTC. This translates into CASSPGLAGSQETQYF. V gene TRBV7-2 combines with J gene TRBJ2-5; 12 nucleotides align to TRBD2. This CDR3 is built from 16 residues. V lost 5 bases and J lost 1; bases outside the gene matches: 5. Germline V gene lookup returns CDR1 SGHTA and CDR2 FQGNSA.

V gene TRBV27 combines with J gene TRBJ1-2; TRBD1 agrees at 9 bases. CDR3 length: 18 residues. V lost 5 bases to trimming and J lost 0 bases; unmatched junction nucleotides: 13. Germline V gene lookup returns CDR1 MNHEY and CDR2 SMNVEV (reference sequence). The CDR3 loop is CASSPGFWTGDPNYGYTF. In DNA form, the CDR3 reads TGTGCCAGCAGTCCGGGTTTTTGGACAGGGGATCCTAACTATGGCTACACCTTC.

This rearrangement joins TRBV7-6 to TRBJ1-2, with no clear D. Trimming cost V 6 bases and J 2 bases, with 13 bases left between them. Germline assignment: CDR1 SGHVS and CDR2 FNYEAQ. This CDR3 contains 14 residues. The CDR3 DNA follows: TGTGCCAGCAGTCCGCGGGTCTACAACTATGGCTACACCTTC. This translates into CASSPRVYNYGYTF.

The rearrangement links TRBV5-6 to TRBJ2-1, with D maybe TRBD1 (5 bases). V dropped 4 bases and J dropped 10 bases, with 12 bases sitting between them. The CDR3 is 12 amino acids. The germline CDR1 and CDR2 sequences are SGHDT and YYEEEE. The CDR3, as DNA: TGTGCCAGCAGCGTATCACAGGTGGAGCAGTTCTTC. Translated, it gives CASSVSQVEQFF.

This clonotype was observed a few times. CDR3 bases: TGTGCCAGCAGCGTCACACGGAGCTCTGGGGCCAACGTCCTGACTTTC. Amino acid sequence: CASSVTRSSGANVLTF. This chain uses TRBV6-5 with TRBJ2-6; no reliable D call. The CDR3 has 16 amino acids. CDR1 is MNHEY, CDR2 SVGAGI, per germline. Trimming took off 6 bases at V and 0 bases at J, with 12 bases between the two ends.

This clonotype has ten or more counts. This chain connects TRBV7-2 to TRBJ2-1; unclear D gene. The V gene's germline CDR1 is SGHTA and CDR2 FQGNSA. V was trimmed by 2 bases and J by 4 bases, leaving 6 bases between them. The CDR3 runs 13 residues. The CDR3 reads CASSLYKYNEQFF. The CDR3 coding sequence is TGTGCCAGCAGCTTATACAAGTACAATGAGCAGTTCTTC.

This rearrangement joins TRBV12-3 or TRBV12-4 to TRBJ2-4, with 7 bases that match TRBD1. The length of the CDR3 is 13 residues. J lost 7 bases, V lost 2 bases, and 2 bases had no gene match. DNA for the CDR3: TGTGCCAGCAGTTTATACAGGGGCAACATTCAGTACTTC. Encoded protein: CASSLYRGNIQYF.

This clonotype came up a few times. This chain uses TRBV27 with TRBJ2-7; possibly TRBD2 for D (6 bases). The V gene's germline CDR1 is MNHEY and CDR2 SMNVEV (reference sequence). The CDR3 consists of 15 residues. Trimming cost V 2 bases and J 0 bases, with 11 bases left between them. Here the CDR3 DNA reads TGTGCCAGCAGTTTAGCGGGACGATCCTCCTACGAGCAGTACTTC. This gives the protein CASSLAGRSSYEQYF.